The next 16 T cell receptor beta chains were all read from a single sample in a study of human thymus T cells. The thymus tissue came from resections taken during corrective heart surgery. Measured with immunoSEQ multiplex PCR; TCRdb has only the in-frame clones, and not every one. The table has roughly 130,000 clones, over 85% seen once. The source material was thymus tissue. These receptors all come from a boy younger than two with a congenital heart defect but otherwise immunologically healthy.

The CDR3 region has the DNA TGCGCCAGCAGAGGAAGCGCCTCCTACGAGCAGTACTTC. Amino acid sequence: CASRGSASYEQYF. The genes are TRBV5-1 and TRBJ2-7; D remains ambiguous. This CDR3 comprises 13 residues. The V end was cut by 5 bases, the J end by 0 bases, with 9 bases between. CDR1 SGHRS and CDR2 YFSETQ come from the germline V gene.

The chain joins TRBV11-3 to TRBJ2-5, with D possibly matching TRBD2 (6 bases). Germline CDR1 reads SGHNT; CDR2 reads YENEEA. V dropped 4 bases and J dropped 2 bases, with 8 bases sitting between them. This CDR3 spans 13 amino acids. CDR3: CASSSSGQETQYF. CDR3 DNA: TGTGCCAGCAGCTCAAGCGGGCAAGAGACCCAGTACTTC.

The genes are TRBV4-1 and TRBJ2-1; tentative D call: TRBD1 (6 bases). This CDR3 is built from 15 residues. Germline CDR1 MGHRA, CDR2 YSYEKL. Trimming removed 0 bases at V and 5 bases at J, with 11 bases between. In DNA form, the CDR3 reads TGCGCCAGCAGCCAAGAGGGGGCCCTCCACAATGAGCAGTTCTTC. It codes for CASSQEGALHNEQFF.

V and J are TRBV11-2 and TRBJ2-7; D gene unclear. Germline V gives CDR1 SGHAT, CDR2 FQNNGV. Trimming pared 2 bases from V and 5 bases from J, leaving 16 bases between. This CDR3 is 15 amino acids long. The DNA for the CDR3 is TGTGCCAGCAGCTTAAGTTGTCACTTCAACCACGAGCAGTACTTC. Translated: CASSLSCHFNHEQYF.

This clone was found once. V and J are TRBV7-2 and TRBJ2-2, with 9 bases that match TRBD2. The J segment lost 2 bases and the V segment lost 0 bases, leaving 7 bases of the junction unmatched. Per the germline V gene, CDR1 is SGHTA and CDR2 is FQGNSA. The CDR3 runs to 18 residues. CDR3 residues: CASSLASSGGINTGELFF. In nucleotides, the CDR3 is TGTGCCAGCAGCTTAGCGTCGAGCGGGGGGATTAACACCGGGGAGCTGTTTTTT. Filled out from reference TRBV7-2 and TRBJ2-2, the complete variable domain reads GAGVSQSPSNKVTEKGKDVELRCDPISGHTALYWYRQSLGQGLEFLIYFQGNSAPDKSGLPSDRFSAERTGGSVSTLTIQRTQQEDSAVYLCASSLASSGGINTGELFFGEGSRLTVL.

The CDR3 DNA is TGTGCCTGGAGGGGGGGTCAGGCGGCTCTGCTTTCCACTGAAGCTTTCTTT. Its protein is CAWRGGQAALLSTEAFF. This chain connects TRBV30 to TRBJ1-1; D is possibly TRBD1 (5 bases). This CDR3 has 17 amino acids. V was cut by 3 bases and J by 4 bases, with 24 bases left in between. CDR1 and CDR2 from the germline V gene are GTSNPN and SVGIG (reference sequence).

CDR3 amino acids: CASSLILAGGSLFF. The DNA for the CDR3 is TGTGCCAGCAGCTTAATCTTAGCGGGGGGTTCCCTGTTCTTC. The chain links TRBV11-2 to TRBJ2-1, with 10 bases lining up with TRBD2. The CDR3 is 14 residues long. V was pared by 2 bases and J by 15 bases, with 10 bases of the junction left unmatched. Germline CDR1 is SGHAT and CDR2 is FQNNGV.

This clone was recorded only once. J is TRBJ1-2 and V is TRBV30, with unresolved D. Germline loops: CDR1 GTSNPN, CDR2 SVGIG (reference sequence). Trimming left V 5 bases short and J 0 bases short, with 4 bases between. CDR3 length equals 11 residues. The CDR3 loop is CAWPSNYGYTF. CDR3 coding DNA: TGTGCCTGGCCCTCTAACTATGGCTACACCTTC.

V gene TRBV5-4 combines with J gene TRBJ2-7; 9 nucleotides agree with TRBD1. The V gene end was trimmed by 2 bases and the J gene end by 3 bases; junction bases not matched to a gene: 9. CDR3 size: 16 residues. Germline V gives CDR1 SGHNT, CDR2 YYREEE (reference sequence). The CDR3, as DNA: TGTGCCAGCAGCTTTCTCTCTCGGGACAGGGTCTACGAGCAGTACTTC. As protein: CASSFLSRDRVYEQYF.

This chain links TRBV27 with TRBJ1-2; 9 bases map to TRBD1. V shed 2 bases, J shed 2 bases, and the junction held 12 bases outside the gene matches. The CDR3 is 18 amino acids. Germline V CDR1 and CDR2: MNHEY, SMNVEV (reference sequence). CDR3 DNA sequence: TGTGCCAGCAGTTTAAGGGGGCCTTACGGGACAGGGAACTATGGCTACACCTTC. Translation: CASSLRGPYGTGNYGYTF.

The CDR3 DNA is TGTGCCAGCAGTCCCATAGGCCCTGGAGGGGCCAAAAACATTCAGTACTTC. Encoded protein: CASSPIGPGGAKNIQYF. This rearrangement joins TRBV11-2 to TRBJ2-4, with a tentative D call TRBD2 (6 bases). CDR1 SGHAT and CDR2 FQNNGV come from the germline V gene. Trimming pared 6 bases from V and 1 base from J, leaving 19 bases between. CDR3 length: 17 amino acids.

The chain couples TRBV28 to TRBJ2-6; the D is unclear. The CDR3 has 13 residues. CDR1 is MDHEN and CDR2 is SYDVKM in the germline V gene. With 7 bases removed from V and 2 bases from J, the gap between germline ends came to 6 bases. In nucleotides, the CDR3 is TGTGCCAGCACCGTGCCTGGGGCCAACGTCCTGACTTTC. Translating gives CASTVPGANVLTF. Looking up the rest from reference TRBV28 and TRBJ2-6 gives the full variable domain: DVKVTQSSRYLVKRTGEKVFLECVQDMDHENMFWYRQDPGLGLRLIYFSYDVKMKEKGDIPEGYSVSREKKERFSLILESASTNQTSMYLCASTVPGANVLTFGAGSRLTVL.

V usage is TRBV7-2 and J usage is TRBJ2-2; the D gene could be TRBD1 or TRBD2 (5 bases each). Germline V CDR1 and CDR2: SGHTA, FQGNSA. The CDR3 sequence is 16 residues long. V lost 0 bases and J lost 4, with 12 bases in between. The CDR3 nucleotides are TGTGCCAGCAGCTTAGCAAGGGCGAGGGGCACCGGGGAGCTGTTTTTT. Translation: CASSLARARGTGELFF. The full variable domain, rest sourced from reference TRBV7-2 and TRBJ2-2, is GAGVSQSPSNKVTEKGKDVELRCDPISGHTALYWYRQSLGQGLEFLIYFQGNSAPDKSGLPSDRFSAERTGGSVSTLTIQRTQQEDSAVYLCASSLARARGTGELFFGEGSRLTVL.

This chain uses TRBV19 with TRBJ1-1; possible D gene TRBD1, 5 bases. V dropped 5 bases and J dropped 1 base, with 11 bases sitting between them. The length of the CDR3 is 14 residues. Germline values: CDR1 LNHDA, CDR2 SQIVND (reference sequence). The CDR3 DNA reads as TGTGCCAGTAGTTCCTCGACAGAGAACACTGAAGCTTTCTTT. Translating gives CASSSSTENTEAFF.

The chain recombines TRBV7-2 with TRBJ1-1, with TRBD1 identical over 7 bases. The CDR3 totals 16 residues. Per germline, CDR1 SGHTA and CDR2 FQGNSA. The junction had 13 bases not matched to a gene; V was cut back by 5 bases and J by 4 bases. The CDR3 region is CASSPTGVSLRTEAFF. The CDR3, as DNA: TGTGCCAGCAGCCCCACAGGGGTAAGTCTACGCACTGAAGCTTTCTTT.

The gene calls are TRBV29-1 and TRBJ1-4, with D maybe TRBD1 (5 bases). Trimming left V 0 bases short and J 5 bases short, with 13 bases between. Per the germline V gene, CDR1 is SQVTM and CDR2 is ANQGSEA. CDR3 length: 15 residues. This chain's CDR3 is CSVEDLGGVNEKLFF. In DNA, the CDR3 is TGCAGCGTTGAAGATCTCGGGGGGGTCAATGAAAAACTGTTTTTT. The full variable domain, rest sourced from reference TRBV29-1 and TRBJ1-4, is SAVISQKPSRDICQRGTSLTIQCQVDSQVTMMFWYRQQPGQSLTLIATANQGSEATYESGFVIDKFPISRPNLTFSTLTVSNMSPEDSSIYLCSVEDLGGVNEKLFFGSGTQLSVL.